These 14 T cell receptor beta chains were sequenced from one sample in a study of beta chain features in type 1 diabetes. Every bit of the isolated RNA underwent reverse transcription, so sequencing read expressed TCRB transcripts. The data were produced by immunoSEQ multiplex PCR, yet TCRdb's version contains in-frame clones alone and is incomplete. The sample gives hundreds of thousands of clones, under 20% of which show up once; 0.02% to 0.025% is in the top ten. The sample comprised naive CD4+ T cells from blood. The receptors here all came from a woman under 30 in good health.

The V call is TRBV15, the J call TRBJ2-5, with D tentatively TRBD2 (5 bases). This CDR3 comprises 17 residues. CDR1 and CDR2 (germline): LNHNV, YYDKDF (reference sequence). The V end lost 2 bases, the J end lost 4 bases, and 20 bases lay between the germline ends. The CDR3 is CATSRLPSTGIRETQYF. The CDR3 nucleotides read TGTGCCACCAGCAGACTCCCTTCCACGGGGATTCGAGAGACCCAGTACTTC. The full variable domain, with the rest looked up from reference TRBV15 and TRBJ2-5, is DAMVIQNPRYQVTQFGKPVTLSCSQTLNHNVMYWYQQKSSQAPKLLFHYYDKDFNNEADTPDNFQSRRPNTSFCFLDIRSPGLGDTAMYLCATSRLPSTGIRETQYFGPGTRLLVL.

The CDR3 region has the DNA TGTGCCAGCAGGACAGGGGGCACAGATACGCAGTATTTT. It codes for CASRTGGTDTQYF. The gene calls are TRBV6-5 and TRBJ2-3, with 8 bases matching TRBD1. Germline assignment: CDR1 MNHEY and CDR2 SVGAGI. V trimming: 6 bases; J trimming: 1 base; junction bases outside the gene matches: 0. The CDR3 is made up of 13 amino acids.

The rearrangement joins TRBV9 to TRBJ1-5, with D possibly being TRBD1 (6 bases). The germline CDR1 and CDR2 sequences are SGDLS and YYNGEE. The CDR3 covers 14 residues. V was trimmed by 3 bases and J by 8 bases, leaving 15 bases between them. The DNA of the CDR3 is TGTGCCAGCAGCGGTGGTAGTGGGGGCGAGCCCCAGCATTTT. Translated: CASSGGSGGEPQHF. Full variable domain (missing parts from reference TRBV9 and TRBJ1-5): DSGVTQTPKHLITATGQRVTLRCSPRSGDLSVYWYQQSLDQGLQFLIQYYNGEERAKGNILERFSAQQFPDLHSELNLSSLELGDSALYFCASSGGSGGEPQHFGDGTRLSIL.

This clone showed up just a few times. This chain links TRBV27 with TRBJ2-1; TRBD2 might be the D (7 bases). Trimming cost V 6 bases and J 5 bases, with 20 bases left between them. CDR1 and CDR2 (germline): MNHEY, SMNVEV (reference sequence). The CDR3 extends over 16 amino acids. The CDR3 region is CASSHWGGLSNNEQFF. The CDR3 DNA reads as TGTGCCAGCAGCCATTGGGGGGGGCTATCGAACAATGAGCAGTTCTTC.

CDR3 in amino acids: CASSVPSGKAGANVLTF. The CDR3 DNA follows: TGTGCCAGCAGTGTTCCTAGCGGGAAGGCTGGGGCCAACGTCCTGACTTTC. The chain recombines TRBV25-1 with TRBJ2-6, with 9 bases lining up with TRBD2. V gave up 4 bases and J gave up 2 bases; unmatched junction bases: 6. This CDR3 is 17 amino acids long. Germline CDR1 MGHDK, CDR2 SYGVNS. The full variable domain, rest sourced from reference TRBV25-1 and TRBJ2-6, is EADIYQTPRYLVIGTGKKITLECSQTMGHDKMYWYQQDPGMELHLIHYSYGVNSTEKGDLSSESTVSRIRTEHFPLTLESARPSHTSQYLCASSVPSGKAGANVLTFGAGSRLTVL.

This chain connects TRBV7-3 to TRBJ1-3; unclear D gene. The CDR3 covers 14 residues. V gave up 0 bases and J gave up 2 bases, with 5 bases separating them. CDR1 is SGHTA and CDR2 is FQGTGA in the germline V gene. DNA for the CDR3: TGTGCCAGCAGCTTAACGGGGACTGGAAACACCATATATTTT. Protein sequence: CASSLTGTGNTIYF. Combining the CDR3 with reference TRBV7-3 and TRBJ1-3 gives the whole variable domain GAGVSQTPSNKVTEKGKYVELRCDPISGHTALYWYRQSLGQGPEFLIYFQGTGAADDSGLPNDRFFAVRPEGSVSTLKIQRTERGDSAVYLCASSLTGTGNTIYFGEGSWLTVV.

Comments on this clone: Distinct nucleotide sequences in the sample also encode this CDR3. CDR3 coding DNA: TGTGCCAGCAGCTTTTCAGGGGGAGAGACCCAGTACTTC. This gives the protein CASSFSGGETQYF. The chain is built from TRBV7-2 and TRBJ2-5, with 7 bases matching TRBD1. J gave up 4 bases and V 3 bases, and 2 bases lay outside the gene matches. The germline gives CDR1 SGHTA, CDR2 FQGNSA. CDR3 length: 13 residues. Together with reference TRBV7-2 and TRBJ2-5, the CDR3 gives the full variable domain: GAGVSQSPSNKVTEKGKDVELRCDPISGHTALYWYRQSLGQGLEFLIYFQGNSAPDKSGLPSDRFSAERTGGSVSTLTIQRTQQEDSAVYLCASSFSGGETQYFGPGTRLLVL.

The chain's CDR3 is CASGDRGPGGYTF. The CDR3 DNA follows: TGTGCCAGCGGGGACAGGGGGCCAGGAGGCTACACCTTC. The chain links TRBV6-5 to TRBJ1-2; 12 bases match TRBD1. V gave up 8 bases and J gave up 8 bases; unmatched junction bases: 6. The CDR3 is 13 residues long. Germline CDR1 MNHEY, CDR2 SVGAGI.

This clone was counted between two and nine times. This chain connects TRBV6-5 to TRBJ1-4; a weak D match, TRBD1 (5 bases). Deletions cut 5 bases from V and 3 bases from J, with 10 bases between. Germline values: CDR1 MNHEY, CDR2 SVGAGI. The CDR3 contains 14 residues. CDR3 loop: CASSRQMANEKLFF. The CDR3 DNA sequence: TGTGCCAGCAGTCGACAGATGGCTAATGAAAAACTGTTTTTT.

The chain has TRBV2 and TRBJ1-2, with no clear D. CDR3 length: 13 residues. Germline V lookup: CDR1 SNHLY, CDR2 FYNNEI. Deletions cut 3 bases from V and 2 bases from J, with 7 bases between. CDR3 loop: CASSDGRNYGYTF. The CDR3 DNA reads TGTGCCAGCAGTGATGGACGGAACTATGGCTACACCTTC. Variable domain in full (rest from reference TRBV2 and TRBJ1-2): EPEVTQTPSHQVTQMGQEVILRCVPISNHLYFYWYRQILGQKVEFLVSFYNNEISEKSEIFDDQFSVERPDGSNFTLKIRSTKLEDSAMYFCASSDGRNYGYTFGSGTRLTVV.

This clone was recorded a few times. The rearrangement links TRBV25-1 to TRBJ2-1; D unclear. Trimming took 4 bases from V and 4 from J, leaving 11 bases between them. The CDR3 runs to 14 residues. Looked up from germline, CDR1 is MGHDK and CDR2 is SYGVNS. The CDR3 DNA is TGTGCCAGCAGTGTTACGACGAGATACAATGAGCAGTTCTTC. Translating gives CASSVTTRYNEQFF. Full variable domain (rest looked up from reference TRBV25-1 and TRBJ2-1): EADIYQTPRYLVIGTGKKITLECSQTMGHDKMYWYQQDPGMELHLIHYSYGVNSTEKGDLSSESTVSRIRTEHFPLTLESARPSHTSQYLCASSVTTRYNEQFFGPGTRLTVL.

This clone was seen more than once but under ten times. V gene TRBV7-8 combines with J gene TRBJ2-7; 10 nucleotides match TRBD1. After removal of 2 bases from V and 5 bases from J, the junction contained 3 bases not matched to a gene. The CDR3 length is 14 residues. Germline CDR1 SGHVS, CDR2 FQNEAQ. The CDR3 protein is CASSLRQGAHEQYF. In DNA form, the CDR3 reads TGTGCCAGCAGCTTAAGACAGGGGGCTCACGAGCAGTACTTC.

This clone was recorded a few times. The chain recombines TRBV28 with TRBJ1-5; 7 nucleotides align to TRBD1. The length of the CDR3 is 17 residues. The V gene end was trimmed by 6 bases and the J gene end by 1 base; junction bases not matched to a gene: 12. The V gene's germline CDR1 is MDHEN and CDR2 SYDVKM. The CDR3, as DNA: TGTGCCAGCAGCCGGGACAGAGGAGAGGGGAGCAATCAGCCCCAGCATTTT. Translation gives CASSRDRGEGSNQPQHF.

This chain's CDR3 is CATSPRPYGYTF. The CDR3 nucleotides read TGTGCCACCTCCCCCCGGCCTTATGGCTACACCTTC. V and J are TRBV10-3 and TRBJ1-2, with unresolved D. Germline CDR1 reads ENHRY; CDR2 reads SYGVKD. CDR3 length equals 12 residues. V lost 10 bases and J 5 bases, leaving 14 bases between the germline ends.